The clone carrying this T cell receptor (beta chain) was detected ten times or more. The data belong to a study of read filtering for tumor transcriptome and immune sequencing. CDR1 and CDR2 from the germline V gene are SGHRS and YFSETQ. The CDR3 consists of 15 residues. The V and J ends lost 5 bases and 1 base respectively, with 13 bases between them. From roughly 0.4 ug of RNA, a library with molecular barcoded alpha/delta and beta/gamma adaptors was made. MiXCR, run by TCRdb on the reads, gives a single entry per CDR3 protein. Among fewer than 45,000 distinct CDR3 sequences listed, 13% were seen once.

The chain joins TRBV5-1 to TRBJ2-1, with D tentatively TRBD2 (5 bases). Sequencing was done on a sample of a population of CD138-negative cells sorted from bone marrow. This TCR was recovered from a donor over 35 with multiple myeloma. For the CDR3, the DNA is TGCGCCAGCAGGAGGGAAGGACTTTCCTACAATGAGCAGTTCTTC. Translated: CASRREGLSYNEQFF. Drawing the rest from reference TRBV5-1 and TRBJ2-1, the complete variable domain is KAGVTQTPRYLIKTRGQQVTLSCSPISGHRSVSWYQQTPGQGLQFLFEYFSETQRNKGNFPGRFSGRQFSNSRSEMNVSTLELGDSALYLCASRREGLSYNEQFFGPGTRLTVL.